Below are 27 T cell receptor beta chains sequenced from a single sample in a study of T cell responses to AZD1222 COVID-19 vaccine. The protocol was immunoSEQ multiplex PCR, while the TCRdb copy is restricted to in-frame clones and leaves out a portion. Of roughly 150,000 clones listed, approximately 91% are singletons. Source: peripheral blood, taken after recovery from COVID-19. All receptors come from an adult who had recovered from COVID-19.

The CDR3 loop is CASSQGLAGPPQETQYF. DNA for the CDR3: TGTGCCAGCAGCCAAGGACTAGCGGGACCCCCTCAAGAGACCCAGTACTTC. The chain employs TRBV4-2 and TRBJ2-5; 11 nucleotides match TRBD2. This CDR3 spans 17 amino acids. The germline V gene encodes CDR1 LGHNA and CDR2 YNFKEQ. Unmatched junction bases numbered 6, after V lost 1 base and J lost 2 bases.

The rearrangement links TRBV18 to TRBJ2-7; possible D gene TRBD1, 6 bases. CDR1 and CDR2 from the germline V gene are KGHSH and LQKENI. The CDR3 is made up of 15 amino acids. With 5 bases removed from V and 3 bases from J, the gap between germline ends came to 17 bases. The CDR3 bases are TGTGCCAGCTCATCGGCACAGGGTAGACACTACGAGCAGTACTTC. It codes for CASSSAQGRHYEQYF.

The gene calls are TRBV5-1 and TRBJ1-1; 9 bases match TRBD1. After removal of 0 bases from V and 7 bases from J, the junction contained 7 bases not matched to a gene. This CDR3 contains 15 residues. Germline loops: CDR1 SGHRS, CDR2 YFSETQ. The CDR3 reads CASSLVTGGVGEAFF. In DNA form, the CDR3 reads TGCGCCAGCAGCTTGGTCACAGGGGGCGTCGGTGAAGCTTTCTTT.

The chain has TRBV14 and TRBJ2-7; TRBD2 might be the D (6 bases). Trimming cost V 0 bases and J 0 bases, with 12 bases left between them. Germline V lookup: CDR1 SGHDN, CDR2 FVKESK. The CDR3 covers 16 residues. CDR3 loop: CASSQEFGGVSYEQYF. The CDR3 coding sequence is TGTGCCAGCAGCCAAGAATTTGGCGGGGTCTCCTACGAGCAGTACTTC.

V gene TRBV5-1 combines with J gene TRBJ2-3, with 9 positions matching TRBD1. The germline CDR1 and CDR2 sequences are SGHRS and YFSETQ. The length of the CDR3 is 14 residues. The junction had 5 bases not matched to a gene; V was cut back by 4 bases and J by 5 bases. CDR3 sequence reads: CASSIGTGIDTQYF. CDR3 nucleotides: TGCGCCAGCAGCATCGGGACAGGGATAGATACGCAGTATTTT.

The V and J genes are TRBV28 and TRBJ1-3; D ambiguous. In germline, CDR1 is MDHEN, CDR2 SYDVKM. Trimming stripped 6 bases from V and 0 bases from J, with 12 bases between. The CDR3 is 15 amino acids. CDR3 loop: CASSQNPSSGNTIYF. The DNA of the CDR3 is TGTGCCAGCAGCCAGAATCCTAGCTCTGGAAACACCATATATTTT.

The rearrangement links TRBV29-1 to TRBJ1-5; perhaps TRBD1 as D (5 bases). Germline V gene sequence: CDR1 SQVTM, CDR2 ANQGSEA. V was trimmed by 7 bases and J by 5 bases, leaving 12 bases between them. CDR3 length: 12 amino acids. This CDR3 reads CSAGSRDQPQHF. DNA of the CDR3: TGCAGCGCTGGTAGCAGGGATCAGCCCCAGCATTTT.

The chain uses TRBV29-1 and TRBJ2-4; TRBD2 might be the D (6 bases). The CDR3 sequence is 14 residues long. Between the trimmed V and J ends, which lost 6 bases and 2 bases, there was a span of 14 bases. Germline V gene lookup returns CDR1 SQVTM and CDR2 ANQGSEA. CDR3: CSVESSETKNIQYF. CDR3 in DNA: TGCAGCGTCGAATCTAGCGAAACCAAAAACATTCAGTACTTC.

Only one count was recorded for this clone. The V call is TRBV3-1 (or the pseudogene TRBV3-2), the J call TRBJ2-5; 7 positions match TRBD2. Looked up from germline, CDR1 is LGHDT and CDR2 is YNNKEL (reference sequence). The CDR3 covers 15 residues. J lost 7 bases, V lost 0 bases, and 8 bases had no gene match. CDR3 bases: TGTGCCAGCAGCCAAGACCCCAGCGGGGTGAGGACCCAGTACTTC. It codes for CASSQDPSGVRTQYF.

The chain recombines TRBV5-5 with TRBJ2-5, with D hard to call. The germline V gene has CDR1 SGHKS and CDR2 YYEKEE (reference sequence). Trimming cost V 2 bases and J 5 bases, with 16 bases left between them. CDR3 size: 15 residues. CDR3 nucleotide sequence: TGTGCCAGCAGCTTTAAGGGCTCCCTTCGGGAGACCCAGTACTTC. It encodes CASSFKGSLRETQYF.

The gene calls are TRBV29-1 and TRBJ2-3; no reliable D call. There are 13 residues in the CDR3. The V end lost 0 bases, the J end lost 2 bases, and 6 bases lay between the germline ends. Germline lookup yields CDR1 SQVTM and CDR2 ANQGSEA. The CDR3 sequence: CSVEESNTDTQYF. In nucleotides, the CDR3 is TGCAGCGTTGAAGAGTCAAACACAGATACGCAGTATTTT.

The chain carries TRBV6-5 and TRBJ1-1; 9 nucleotides match TRBD1. The germline V gene has CDR1 MNHEY and CDR2 SVGAGI. With V trimmed by 8 bases and J by 2 bases, 6 bases remained unmatched. This CDR3 has 14 residues. In nucleotides, the CDR3 is TGTGCCAGCTGTACGGGACAGGGAAACACTGAAGCTTTCTTT. This gives the protein CASCTGQGNTEAFF.

The chain joins TRBV11-2 to TRBJ1-1; D might be TRBD1 (6 bases). The CDR3 extends over 15 amino acids. Looked up from germline, CDR1 is SGHAT and CDR2 is FQNNGV. Trimming shortened V by 1 base and J by 1 base, and 10 bases separated the two germline ends. CDR3 protein: CASSLVGGKNTEAFF. CDR3 nucleotide sequence: TGTGCCAGCAGCTTAGTAGGGGGGAAGAACACTGAAGCTTTCTTT.

There are a few counts of this clone. The chain combines TRBV10-3 with TRBJ1-4; D uncertain. With 3 bases removed from V and 6 bases from J, the gap between germline ends came to 11 bases. The CDR3 length is 14 residues. CDR1 ENHRY and CDR2 SYGVKD come from the germline V gene. The CDR3 DNA reads TGTGCCATCAGTGATGACGGCGAGGATGAAAAACTGTTTTTT. Translated: CAISDDGEDEKLFF.

This chain connects TRBV6-1 to TRBJ2-7; D not certain. CDR1 is MNHNS, CDR2 SASEGT, per germline. V shed 0 bases and J shed 3 bases, with 9 bases lying between them. CDR3 size: 14 residues. Written as DNA, the CDR3 is TGTGCCAGCAGTGAAGCTCTGGACCTCTACGAGCAGTACTTC. It translates to CASSEALDLYEQYF.

J is TRBJ1-2 and V is TRBV5-1, with 9 bases lining up with TRBD1. The trim removed 3 bases at V and 0 bases at J, leaving 15 bases unmatched. The CDR3 is 19 amino acids. The germline gives CDR1 SGHRS, CDR2 YFSETQ. The CDR3 DNA follows: TGCGCCAGCAGCTCGCCGGGACAGGGAAATCGTTTGGCTAACTATGGCTACACCTTC. Its protein product is CASSSPGQGNRLANYGYTF.

The V and J genes are TRBV19 and TRBJ2-7, with D tentatively TRBD1 or TRBD2 (5 bases each). V shed 5 bases and J shed 3 bases, with 17 bases lying between them. Germline V gene lookup returns CDR1 LNHDA and CDR2 SQIVND (reference sequence). CDR3 length equals 15 residues. The CDR3 here is CASSSDLRGIYEQYF. In nucleotides, the CDR3 is TGTGCCAGTAGTTCCGACCTCCGGGGCATCTACGAGCAGTACTTC.

The chain has TRBV27 and TRBJ1-6; D possibly corresponds to TRBD1 (5 bases). V was pared by 7 bases and J by 10 bases, with 23 bases between. Germline lookup yields CDR1 MNHEY and CDR2 SMNVEV (reference sequence). The CDR3 is 16 residues long. In DNA, the CDR3 is TGTGCCAGCAAATCCTCCCTCTCGGGAGGGGTGTCACCCCTCCACTTT. Encoded protein: CASKSSLSGGVSPLHF.

The genes are TRBV7-6 and TRBJ2-7; D gene uncertain. V lost 4 bases to trimming and J lost 6 bases, with 19 bases between them. Germline values: CDR1 SGHVS, CDR2 FNYEAQ. CDR3 length equals 15 residues. CDR3 region: CASSSTAGSLGEQYF. CDR3 bases: TGTGCCAGCAGCTCGACGGCCGGTAGTTTGGGCGAGCAGTACTTC.

The V and J genes are TRBV20-1 and TRBJ1-4, with D unclear. With 0 bases removed from V and 11 bases from J, the gap between germline ends came to 7 bases. CDR1 is DFQATT and CDR2 is SNEGSKA in the germline V gene (reference sequence). The CDR3 totals 11 residues. The CDR3 region has the DNA TGCAGTGCTAGAGAAGAAAGGAAACTGTTTTTT. Translated: CSAREERKLFF.

The CDR3 sequence is CASSPAGQGFQPQHF. For the CDR3, the DNA is TGTGCCAGTAGTCCCGCGGGACAGGGTTTTCAGCCCCAGCATTTT. The chain couples TRBV19 to TRBJ1-5; 9 nucleotides agree with TRBD1. CDR1 is LNHDA and CDR2 is SQIVND in the germline V gene (reference sequence). V lost 5 bases to trimming and J lost 6 bases; unmatched junction nucleotides: 8. This CDR3 is 15 amino acids long.

The chain links TRBV7-2 to TRBJ2-5; TRBD2 aligns across 11 bases. CDR1 SGHTA and CDR2 FQGNSA come from the germline V gene. J was trimmed by 5 bases and V by 6 bases; bases with no gene match: 8. The length of the CDR3 is 15 residues. The CDR3 loop reads CASSRSSGGAETQYF. The CDR3 DNA follows: TGTGCCAGCAGTCGAAGTAGCGGGGGGGCCGAGACCCAGTACTTC.

The chain carries TRBV7-6 and TRBJ2-5, with D uncertain. The CDR3 extends over 11 amino acids. The V gene's germline CDR1 is SGHVS and CDR2 FNYEAQ. V was cut by 5 bases and J by 1 base, with 2 bases left in between. The CDR3 is CASSVQETQYF. DNA of the CDR3: TGTGCCAGCAGCGTCCAAGAGACCCAGTACTTC.

This clone is a singleton in its sample. Written as DNA, the CDR3 is TGTGCCAGCAGCTTCGGGGCCTCCACCAACACCGGGGAGCTGTTTTTT. Amino acids: CASSFGASTNTGELFF. The chain combines TRBV5-8 with TRBJ2-2; D possibly matches TRBD1 or TRBD2 (5 bases each). The V and J ends lost 2 bases and 2 bases respectively, with 13 bases between them. The CDR3 spans 16 residues. Germline CDR1 and CDR2: SGHTS and YDEGEE.

This chain uses TRBV10-1 with TRBJ2-3, with D possibly called TRBD1 or TRBD2 (5 bases each). Germline V gives CDR1 WNHNN, CDR2 SYGVQD (reference sequence). The V and J ends lost 2 bases and 12 bases respectively, with 21 bases between them. This CDR3 has 15 amino acids. The chain's CDR3 is CASSEIRDPLRTQYF. The CDR3, as DNA: TGCGCCAGCAGTGAGATCCGGGACCCACTACGGACACAGTATTTT.

The table lists this clone with a count of one. J is TRBJ1-6 and V is TRBV5-4; tentative D call: TRBD1 (6 bases). The CDR3 is 12 amino acids. Germline-derived CDR1 and CDR2 are SGHNT and YYREEE (reference sequence). The ends were cut back, 9 bases at V and 10 bases at J, with 14 bases in the middle. DNA for the CDR3: TGTGCCACCGAGACAGGTGGCTCACCCCTCCACTTT. It is translated as CATETGGSPLHF.

The V gene is TRBV27, the J gene TRBJ1-6; a possible D gene is TRBD1 (5 bases). There are 12 residues in the CDR3. Germline-derived CDR1 and CDR2 are MNHEY and SMNVEV (reference sequence). Trimming left V 7 bases short and J 8 bases short, with 9 bases between. CDR3 loop: CASKRGDSPLHF. The CDR3 region has the DNA TGTGCCAGCAAACGGGGGGATTCACCCCTCCACTTT.